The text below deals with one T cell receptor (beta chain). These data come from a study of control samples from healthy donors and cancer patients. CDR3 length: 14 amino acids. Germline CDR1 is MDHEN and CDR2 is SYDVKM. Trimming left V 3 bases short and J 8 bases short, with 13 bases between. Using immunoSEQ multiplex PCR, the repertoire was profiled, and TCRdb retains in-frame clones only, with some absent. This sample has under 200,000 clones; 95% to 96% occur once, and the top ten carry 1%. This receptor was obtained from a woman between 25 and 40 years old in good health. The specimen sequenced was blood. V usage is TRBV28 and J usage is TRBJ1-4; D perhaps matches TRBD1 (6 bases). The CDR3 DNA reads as TGTGCCAGCAGTTTGAGGGGGGCTGGAGAAAAACTGTTTTTT. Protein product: CASSLRGAGEKLFF.